This entry describes one TCR beta chain. This sample is part of a study of blood T cell repertoires in COVID-19. Study context: Acute-phase and convalescent COVID-19 samples originated in the United States, Italy and Spain.

J was trimmed by 6 bases and V by 3 bases; bases with no gene match: 10. The CDR3 is 14 amino acids. Germline CDR1 is SQVTM and CDR2 is ANQGSEA. Sequencing used immunoSEQ multiplex PCR; TCRdb keeps in-frame clones, though not all of them. This sample has tens of thousands of clones, with approximately 81% found just once. Sequencing was done on a sample of peripheral blood. This rearrangement joins TRBV29-1 to TRBJ2-7, with TRBD1 matching over 8 bases. The TCR was taken from an elderly woman with acute or convalescent COVID-19. The CDR3 bases are TGCAGCGTTGACGGGCAGGGGGCAGCAGGCGAGCAGTACTTC. Amino acids: CSVDGQGAAGEQYF.